This T cell receptor (beta chain) was recorded in a study of T cell responses to AZD1222 COVID-19 vaccine. Study at large: Second-dose groups at about 4 or about 12 weeks were pooled.

The CDR3 sequence is 15 residues long. Trimming shortened V by 2 bases and J by 2 bases, and 12 bases separated the two germline ends. The germline gives CDR1 SGHVS, CDR2 FQNEAQ. The protocol was immunoSEQ multiplex PCR, while the TCRdb copy is restricted to in-frame clones and leaves out a portion. The sample consists of 110,000 to 150,000 clones, over 85% of them appearing once. The material sequenced was peripheral blood, taken on day 0 of AZD1222 vaccination. This chain uses TRBV7-8 with TRBJ1-2; tentatively, D is TRBD1 (6 bases). The receptor comes from an adult in good health. CDR3 sequence (DNA): TGTGCCAGCAGCTTAACTGACAGGCCCAACTATGGCTACACCTTC. Residues: CASSLTDRPNYGYTF.